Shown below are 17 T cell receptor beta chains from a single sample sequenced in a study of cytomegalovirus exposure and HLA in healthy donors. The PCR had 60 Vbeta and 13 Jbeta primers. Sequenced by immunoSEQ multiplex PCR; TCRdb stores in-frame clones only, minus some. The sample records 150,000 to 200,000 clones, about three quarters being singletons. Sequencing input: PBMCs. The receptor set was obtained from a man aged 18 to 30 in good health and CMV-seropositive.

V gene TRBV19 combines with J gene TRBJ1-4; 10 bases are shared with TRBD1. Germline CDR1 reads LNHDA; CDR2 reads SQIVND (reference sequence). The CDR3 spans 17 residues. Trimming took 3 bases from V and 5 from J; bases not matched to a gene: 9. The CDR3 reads CASSITLPGQGNEKLFF. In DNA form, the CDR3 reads TGTGCCAGTAGTATTACTCTTCCGGGACAGGGGAATGAAAAACTGTTTTTT.

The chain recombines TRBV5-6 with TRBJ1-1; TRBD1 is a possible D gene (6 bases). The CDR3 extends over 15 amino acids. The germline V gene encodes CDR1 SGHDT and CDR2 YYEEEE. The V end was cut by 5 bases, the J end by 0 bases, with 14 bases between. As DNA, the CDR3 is TGTGCCAGCAGACGGGGGGGCAACTTGAACACTGAAGCTTTCTTT. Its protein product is CASRRGGNLNTEAFF. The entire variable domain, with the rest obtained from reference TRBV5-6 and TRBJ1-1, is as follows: DAGVTQSPTHLIKTRGQQVTLRCSPKSGHDTVSWYQQALGQGPQFIFQYYEEEERQRGNFPDRFSGHQFPNYSSELNVNALLLGDSALYLCASRRGGNLNTEAFFGQGTRLTVV.

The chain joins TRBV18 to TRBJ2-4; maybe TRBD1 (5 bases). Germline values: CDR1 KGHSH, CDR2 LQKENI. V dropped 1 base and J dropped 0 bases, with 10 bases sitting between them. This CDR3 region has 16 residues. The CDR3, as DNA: TGTGCCAGCTCACCACAGGGGCAGATAGCCAAAAACATTCAGTACTTC. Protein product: CASSPQGQIAKNIQYF.

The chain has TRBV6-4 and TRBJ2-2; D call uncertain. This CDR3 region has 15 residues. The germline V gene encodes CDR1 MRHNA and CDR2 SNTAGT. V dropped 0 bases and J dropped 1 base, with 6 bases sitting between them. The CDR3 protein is CASSDSGRNTGELFF. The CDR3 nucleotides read TGTGCCAGCAGTGACTCGGGCAGGAACACCGGGGAGCTGTTTTTT.

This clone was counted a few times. The CDR3 loop is CASSLVGVAGVNEQFF. Here the CDR3 DNA reads TGTGCCAGCAGCTTAGTGGGTGTAGCGGGGGTCAATGAGCAGTTCTTC. The V and J genes are TRBV7-2 and TRBJ2-1; 9 bases are shared with TRBD2. With 1 base clipped from V and 6 bases from J, the junction kept 7 bases outside the gene matches. The germline CDR1 and CDR2 sequences are SGHTA and FQGNSA. The CDR3 consists of 16 residues.

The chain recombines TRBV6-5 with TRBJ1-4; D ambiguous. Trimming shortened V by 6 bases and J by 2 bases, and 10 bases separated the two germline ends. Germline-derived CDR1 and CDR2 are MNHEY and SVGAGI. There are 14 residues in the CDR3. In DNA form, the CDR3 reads TGTGCCAGCAGCCCGAGCAGGACTAATGAAAAACTGTTTTTT. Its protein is CASSPSRTNEKLFF.

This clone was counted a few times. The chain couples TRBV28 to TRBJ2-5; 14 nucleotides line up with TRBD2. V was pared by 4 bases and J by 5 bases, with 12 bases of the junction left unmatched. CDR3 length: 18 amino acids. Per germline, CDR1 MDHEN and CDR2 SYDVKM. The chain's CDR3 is CASSSGQMTSGGAETQYF. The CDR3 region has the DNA TGTGCCAGCAGTTCGGGACAGATGACTAGCGGGGGGGCGGAGACCCAGTACTTC.

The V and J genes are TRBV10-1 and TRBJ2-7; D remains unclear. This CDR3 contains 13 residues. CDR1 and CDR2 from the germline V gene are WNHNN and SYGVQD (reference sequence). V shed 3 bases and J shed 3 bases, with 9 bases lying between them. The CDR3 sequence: CASSDAAHYEQYV. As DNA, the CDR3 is TGCGCCAGCAGTGATGCGGCACACTACGAGCAGTACGTC.

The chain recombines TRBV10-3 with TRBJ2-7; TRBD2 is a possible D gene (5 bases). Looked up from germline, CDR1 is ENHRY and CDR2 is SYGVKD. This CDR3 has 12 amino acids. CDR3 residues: CAISDTLGEHLV. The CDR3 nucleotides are TGTGCCATCAGTGATACCCTCGGGGAACACCTCGTC.

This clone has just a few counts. Written as DNA, the CDR3 is TGTGCCACCAGCAGAGGCAGGGAGGCGGACGAGCAGTACGTC. As protein: CATSRGREADEQYV. The rearrangement links TRBV15 to TRBJ2-7, with D perhaps TRBD2 (6 bases). The CDR3 extends over 14 amino acids. The germline V and J ends were trimmed by 1 base and 5 bases, with 12 bases remaining between them. CDR1 and CDR2 (germline): LNHNV, YYDKDF (reference sequence).

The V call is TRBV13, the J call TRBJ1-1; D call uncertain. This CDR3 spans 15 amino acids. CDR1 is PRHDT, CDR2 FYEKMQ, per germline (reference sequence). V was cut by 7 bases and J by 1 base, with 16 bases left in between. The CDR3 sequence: CASTMEKDPNTEAFF. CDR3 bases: TGTGCCAGCACTATGGAGAAAGATCCGAACACTGAAGCTTTCTTT.

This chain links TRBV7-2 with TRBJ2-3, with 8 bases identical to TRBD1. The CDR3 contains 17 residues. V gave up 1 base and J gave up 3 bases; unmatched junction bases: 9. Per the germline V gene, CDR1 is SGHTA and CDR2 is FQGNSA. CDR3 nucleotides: TGTGCCAGCAGCTTAGGGGGGACAGGCAGAGTAACAGATACGCAGTATTTT. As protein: CASSLGGTGRVTDTQYF.

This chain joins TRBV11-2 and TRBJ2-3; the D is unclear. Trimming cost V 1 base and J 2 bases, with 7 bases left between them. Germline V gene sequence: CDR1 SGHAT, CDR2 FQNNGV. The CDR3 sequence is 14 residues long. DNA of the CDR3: TGTGCCAGCAGCTTAGCATCACACACAGATACGCAGTATTTT. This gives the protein CASSLASHTDTQYF. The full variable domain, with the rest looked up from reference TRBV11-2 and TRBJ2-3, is EAGVAQSPRYKIIEKRQSVAFWCNPISGHATLYWYQQILGQGPKLLIQFQNNGVVDDSQLPKDRFSAERLKGVDSTLKIQPAKLEDSAVYLCASSLASHTDTQYFGPGTRLTVL.

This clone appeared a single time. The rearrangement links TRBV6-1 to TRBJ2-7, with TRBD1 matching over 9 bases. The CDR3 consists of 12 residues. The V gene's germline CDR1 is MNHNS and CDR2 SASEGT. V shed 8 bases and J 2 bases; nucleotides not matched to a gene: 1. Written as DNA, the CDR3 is TGTGCCAGCCGGACAGGGGCCTACGAGCAGTACGTC. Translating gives CASRTGAYEQYV.

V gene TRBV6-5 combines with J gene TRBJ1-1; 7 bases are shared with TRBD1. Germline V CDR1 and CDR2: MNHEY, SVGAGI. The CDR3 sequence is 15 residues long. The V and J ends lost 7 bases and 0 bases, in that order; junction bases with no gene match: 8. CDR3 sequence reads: CASIKTGTVNTEAFF. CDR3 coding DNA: TGTGCCAGCATAAAAACCGGGACAGTGAACACTGAAGCTTTCTTT.

The CDR3 DNA is TGTGCCAGCAGAAACAGGGGTATGAACACTGAAGCTTTCTTT. The encoded protein is CASRNRGMNTEAFF. The chain links TRBV6-6 to TRBJ1-1, with TRBD1 matching 7 bases. The CDR3 is 14 residues long. V was pared by 6 bases and J by 0 bases, with 4 bases of the junction left unmatched. Germline CDR1 is MNHNY and CDR2 is SVGAGI (reference sequence).

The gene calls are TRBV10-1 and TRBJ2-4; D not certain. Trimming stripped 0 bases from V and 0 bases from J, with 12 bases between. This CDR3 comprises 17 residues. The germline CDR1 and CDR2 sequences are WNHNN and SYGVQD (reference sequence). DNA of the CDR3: TGCGCCAGCAGTGAGTCGAGTGGCGGAATAGCCAAAAACATTCAGTACTTC. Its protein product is CASSESSGGIAKNIQYF.